This passage covers 27 T cell receptor beta chains from one sample sequenced in a study of shared clonotypes between healthy human individuals. Generated by immunoSEQ multiplex PCR, the TCRdb table keeps only in-frame clones and is missing some. The sample yields roughly 650,000 clones, around 97% seen once. Sequencing used naive CD4+ T cells sorted from blood. The subset was: CD45RA+ positively selected. These receptors originate from a young woman in good health.

This chain connects TRBV11-2 to TRBJ2-1; D might be TRBD2 (6 bases). Germline V gene sequence: CDR1 SGHAT, CDR2 FQNNGV. Trimming removed 2 bases at V and 3 bases at J, with 11 bases between. There are 15 residues in the CDR3. For the CDR3, the DNA is TGTGCCAGCAGCTTATGGCGGGAACACTACAATGAGCAGTTCTTC. It encodes CASSLWREHYNEQFF.

The rearrangement uses TRBV5-6 and TRBJ1-2; 10 bases align to TRBD1. Germline V lookup: CDR1 SGHDT, CDR2 YYEEEE. V trimming: 4 bases; J trimming: 5 bases; junction bases outside the gene matches: 11. The CDR3 totals 16 residues. The CDR3 nucleotides read TGTGCCAGCAGCCCCGGGACAGGGGTCCCTTGGTATGGCTACACCTTC. Encoded protein: CASSPGTGVPWYGYTF. The variable domain in full, with the rest retrieved from reference TRBV5-6 and TRBJ1-2, is DAGVTQSPTHLIKTRGQQVTLRCSPKSGHDTVSWYQQALGQGPQFIFQYYEEEERQRGNFPDRFSGHQFPNYSSELNVNALLLGDSALYLCASSPGTGVPWYGYTFGSGTRLTVV.

Notes on this clone: Other DNA sequences in the same sample also yield this CDR3. This rearrangement joins TRBV6-5 to TRBJ1-1; D gene uncertain. V lost 3 bases and J 0 bases, leaving 5 bases between the germline ends. CDR1 and CDR2 (germline): MNHEY, SVGAGI. The CDR3 runs to 13 residues. The DNA for the CDR3 is TGTGCCAGCAGTTATTCAGTGAACACTGAAGCTTTCTTT. Amino acids: CASSYSVNTEAFF.

The chain uses TRBV5-1 and TRBJ2-4; TRBD1 matches 10 bases. J was trimmed by 8 bases and V by 4 bases; bases with no gene match: 15. The germline V gene encodes CDR1 SGHRS and CDR2 YFSETQ. The CDR3 extends over 17 amino acids. CDR3 DNA: TGCGCCAGCAGCCCACCCAGGGGGACAGGGGCGGTGGACATTCAGTACTTC. The encoded protein is CASSPPRGTGAVDIQYF.

The CDR3 reads CASSQPGLAVGSGYEQYF. DNA of the CDR3: TGTGCCAGCAGCCAACCGGGACTAGCGGTGGGGTCTGGCTACGAGCAGTACTTC. V is TRBV14 and J is TRBJ2-7; the match to TRBD2 covers 11 bases. Per the germline V gene, CDR1 is SGHDN and CDR2 is FVKESK. V lost 2 bases to trimming and J lost 3 bases; unmatched junction nucleotides: 12. CDR3 size: 18 residues.

This clone was found once. The V and J genes are TRBV5-1 and TRBJ2-1, with no clear D. Germline assignment: CDR1 SGHRS and CDR2 YFSETQ. This CDR3 is 16 amino acids long. The ends were cut back, 0 bases at V and 0 bases at J, with 10 bases in the middle. For the CDR3, the DNA is TGCGCCAGCAGCTTGGAGCTGACGAGCTCCTACAATGAGCAGTTCTTC. Its translation: CASSLELTSSYNEQFF. Combining the CDR3 with reference TRBV5-1 and TRBJ2-1 gives the whole variable domain KAGVTQTPRYLIKTRGQQVTLSCSPISGHRSVSWYQQTPGQGLQFLFEYFSETQRNKGNFPGRFSGRQFSNSRSEMNVSTLELGDSALYLCASSLELTSSYNEQFFGPGTRLTVL.

V is TRBV2 and J is TRBJ1-2; 9 bases line up with TRBD1. The CDR3 runs 13 residues. Germline V gene lookup returns CDR1 SNHLY and CDR2 FYNNEI. The V segment lost 3 bases and the J segment 7 bases; nucleotides outside the gene matches: 3. CDR3: CASSDTGGVGYTF. The CDR3 bases are TGTGCCAGCAGTGACACAGGGGGCGTTGGCTACACCTTC. The full variable domain, rest sourced from reference TRBV2 and TRBJ1-2, is EPEVTQTPSHQVTQMGQEVILRCVPISNHLYFYWYRQILGQKVEFLVSFYNNEISEKSEIFDDQFSVERPDGSNFTLKIRSTKLEDSAMYFCASSDTGGVGYTFGSGTRLTVV.

This chain joins TRBV11-1 and TRBJ2-7; TRBD2 matches 8 bases. The ends lost 3 bases at V and 0 bases at J; junction bases unmatched: 1. The CDR3 runs to 14 residues. In germline, CDR1 is SGHAT, CDR2 FQDESV (reference sequence). This chain's CDR3 is CASSFGGASYEQYF. CDR3 bases: TGTGCCAGCAGCTTCGGGGGGGCCTCCTACGAGCAGTACTTC.

The chain links TRBV4-1 to TRBJ2-7; TRBD2 is a possible D gene (6 bases). This CDR3 contains 16 residues. The V gene lost 1 base and the J gene lost 2 bases, with 15 bases spanning the gap. Germline V gives CDR1 MGHRA, CDR2 YSYEKL. The CDR3, as DNA: TGCGCCAGCAGCCAAGGGCGGGGAAGCACCACCTACGAGCAGTACTTC. Its translation: CASSQGRGSTTYEQYF.

This rearrangement joins TRBV10-2 to TRBJ2-7, with D maybe TRBD2 (6 bases). Germline lookup yields CDR1 WSHSY and CDR2 SAAADI. The CDR3 is 17 amino acids. The V and J ends lost 4 bases and 0 bases respectively, with 19 bases between them. CDR3 coding DNA: TGCGCCAGCAGTGGGAGGGCGTGGGGATCAAGCTCCTACGAGCAGTACTTC. This codes for CASSGRAWGSSSYEQYF.

This clone has a single count. The J gene is TRBJ2-7, the V gene TRBV7-8; 7 nucleotides line up with TRBD1. The CDR3 sequence is 17 residues long. V gave up 1 base and J gave up 3 bases; unmatched junction bases: 12. The germline V gene encodes CDR1 SGHVS and CDR2 FQNEAQ. CDR3 loop: CASSLESSGTEIYEQYF. CDR3 DNA sequence: TGTGCCAGCAGCTTAGAATCCTCCGGGACAGAGATCTACGAGCAGTACTTC.

The chain links TRBV7-3 to TRBJ2-5; D is perhaps TRBD1 or TRBD2 (5 bases each). From germline, CDR1 is SGHTA and CDR2 FQGTGA. The CDR3 is 13 amino acids. The V end lost 5 bases, the J end lost 7 bases, and 14 bases lay between the germline ends. The CDR3: CASSRDAGGTQYF. The CDR3 DNA follows: TGTGCCAGCAGCCGGGACGCGGGTGGGACCCAGTACTTC.

The rearrangement uses TRBV6-5 and TRBJ2-7; D gene uncertain. The germline gives CDR1 MNHEY, CDR2 SVGAGI. V was cut by 6 bases and J by 2 bases, with 14 bases left in between. The CDR3 has 14 amino acids. The CDR3 DNA is TGTGCCAGCAGCGTACCTAACAACCCCTACGAGCAGTACTTC. It codes for CASSVPNNPYEQYF.

The gene calls are TRBV6-1 and TRBJ2-5; 15 positions agree with TRBD2. The CDR3 consists of 15 residues. V was clipped by 6 bases and J by 4 bases; unmatched bases: 3. The germline gives CDR1 MNHNS, CDR2 SASEGT. CDR3 loop: CASSRTSGRAETQYF. In DNA form, the CDR3 reads TGTGCCAGCAGCCGGACTAGCGGGAGGGCAGAGACCCAGTACTTC.

The chain is built from TRBV5-4 and TRBJ2-3; 8 bases match TRBD2. CDR1 is SGHNT, CDR2 YYREEE, per germline (reference sequence). The CDR3 totals 13 residues. V shed 4 bases and J 7 bases; nucleotides not matched to a gene: 5. The CDR3 region is CASSPGLANTQYF. DNA for the CDR3: TGTGCCAGCAGCCCCGGACTAGCCAATACGCAGTATTTT.

To note about this clone: This sample also contains other DNA sequences that code for the same CDR3. The chain employs TRBV5-4 and TRBJ1-3; D may be TRBD1 (6 bases). The V and J ends lost 0 bases and 3 bases respectively, with 7 bases between them. The germline V gene has CDR1 SGHNT and CDR2 YYREEE (reference sequence). This CDR3 comprises 14 residues. The CDR3 region has the DNA TGTGCCAGCAGCTTGGACAGGGTTGGAAACACCATATATTTT. It encodes CASSLDRVGNTIYF. Filled out from reference TRBV5-4 and TRBJ1-3, the complete variable domain reads ETGVTQSPTHLIKTRGQQVTLRCSSQSGHNTVSWYQQALGQGPQFIFQYYREEENGRGNFPPRFSGLQFPNYSSELNVNALELDDSALYLCASSLDRVGNTIYFGEGSWLTVV.

This clone was picked up a small number of times. In DNA, the CDR3 is TGTGCCAGCAGTGCGGGGGGGACTCAGCCCCAGCATTTT. Amino acids: CASSAGGTQPQHF. The chain joins TRBV2 to TRBJ1-5, with D maybe TRBD1 (5 bases). V dropped 4 bases and J dropped 6 bases, with 10 bases sitting between them. Germline V gene sequence: CDR1 SNHLY, CDR2 FYNNEI. CDR3 length equals 13 residues.

The chain joins TRBV10-2 to TRBJ2-7; tentative D call: TRBD1 (5 bases). The CDR3 is made up of 13 amino acids. Trimming shortened V by 2 bases and J by 4 bases, and 9 bases separated the two germline ends. Germline values: CDR1 WSHSY, CDR2 SAAADI. CDR3 amino acids: CASSEGHFYEQYF. The CDR3 DNA follows: TGCGCCAGCAGTGAGGGACACTTTTACGAGCAGTACTTC.

The chain couples TRBV28 to TRBJ2-1; 9 positions agree with TRBD2. The junction had 10 bases not matched to a gene; V was cut back by 6 bases and J by 7 bases. CDR1 and CDR2 (germline): MDHEN, SYDVKM. This CDR3 is 15 amino acids long. Written as DNA, the CDR3 is TGTGCCAGCAGGCCCGGTGGGCTAGCGGGAAATGAGCAGTTCTTC. This codes for CASRPGGLAGNEQFF.

This clone was seen once. This rearrangement joins TRBV19 to TRBJ2-1; tentatively, D is TRBD2 (6 bases). Trimming shortened V by 4 bases and J by 1 base, and 14 bases separated the two germline ends. The CDR3 spans 16 residues. In germline, CDR1 is LNHDA, CDR2 SQIVND (reference sequence). CDR3 coding DNA: TGTGCCAGTAGTACACCGCCGAGCGGGTCCTACAATGAGCAGTTCTTC. Protein product: CASSTPPSGSYNEQFF.

This clone was seen only once. The chain carries TRBV23-1 and TRBJ2-5, with 8 bases identical to TRBD2. TRBV23-1 is identified as an open reading frame with a role that is uncertain. There are 13 residues in the CDR3. V dropped 4 bases and J dropped 11; count of bases not matched to a gene: 9. Here the CDR3 DNA reads TGCGCCAGCAGTCCGTGTGCCGGGGGGGAGCAGTACTTC. It translates to CASSPCAGGEQYF.

The gene calls are TRBV6-6 and TRBJ2-7; D is ambiguous. Trimming pared 0 bases from V and 0 bases from J, leaving 9 bases between. The CDR3 sequence is 15 residues long. Per germline, CDR1 MNHNY and CDR2 SVGAGI (reference sequence). The CDR3: CASSYSQRSSYEQYF. CDR3 coding DNA: TGTGCCAGCAGTTACTCACAAAGAAGCTCCTACGAGCAGTACTTC.

The genes are TRBV11-2 and TRBJ2-7; 8 bases fit TRBD1. The length of the CDR3 is 15 residues. After removal of 3 bases from V and 2 bases from J, the junction contained 6 bases not matched to a gene. Per the germline V gene, CDR1 is SGHAT and CDR2 is FQNNGV. The CDR3 loop reads CASSLFQGATYEQYF. CDR3 DNA: TGTGCCAGCAGCTTGTTCCAGGGGGCAACCTACGAGCAGTACTTC.

The V gene is TRBV4-2, the J gene TRBJ2-5, with D unresolved. The V and J ends lost 1 base and 5 bases respectively, with 14 bases between them. The CDR3 loop spans 15 amino acids. In germline, CDR1 is LGHNA, CDR2 YNFKEQ. As DNA, the CDR3 is TGTGCCAGCAGCCAAGTACACGGCCGAGGCGAGACCCAGTACTTC. Translated, it gives CASSQVHGRGETQYF.

The chain joins TRBV4-1 to TRBJ2-3; 13 nucleotides align to TRBD2. Germline trimming cut 3 bases from V and 3 bases from J; bases unmatched to any gene: 3. This CDR3 contains 16 residues. The V gene's germline CDR1 is MGHRA and CDR2 YSYEKL. CDR3 loop: CASSQTSGRMTDTQYF. CDR3 sequence (DNA): TGCGCCAGCAGCCAGACTAGCGGGAGGATGACAGATACGCAGTATTTT.

This chain joins TRBV6-1 and TRBJ2-1; possible D gene TRBD1, 5 bases. CDR1 and CDR2 (germline): MNHNS, SASEGT. Trimming took 9 bases from V and 9 from J, leaving 24 bases between them. The CDR3 sequence is 15 residues long. CDR3 in amino acids: CASRYRILFLGEQFF. In DNA form, the CDR3 reads TGTGCCAGTCGATACAGGATTTTGTTTCTGGGTGAGCAGTTCTTC.

This sequence joins TRBV18 and TRBJ2-4, with 7 bases lining up with TRBD1. The CDR3 spans 16 residues. V was pared by 5 bases and J by 1 base, with 8 bases of the junction left unmatched. CDR1 is KGHSH and CDR2 is LQKENI in the germline V gene. CDR3 DNA sequence: TGTGCCAGCTCAAACCCGGACAGGAATGCCAAAAACATTCAGTACTTC. As protein: CASSNPDRNAKNIQYF.